These T cell receptor beta chains were read from a single sample in a study of CD8 T cells in Susac syndrome. Via MiXCR, TCRdb re-called the immunoSEQ multiplex PCR reads, giving one row per CDR3 protein. The sample lists some 130,000 distinct CDR3 sequences; approximately 94% were seen once. Sequencing was carried out using CD4+ T cells from PBMCs. The source is a human donor with multiple sclerosis. Each CDR3 is given with its conserved first and last residue. A D gene is named only where the DNA matches it firmly. Not every row has a clone size; where given, it reads once, few, many or a size class.

TRBD1	TRBV30	TRBJ2-1	-	TGTGCCTGGAGTGTACTGCAAGGTTCAGGACAGGGGTTCTTC	CAWSVLQGSGQGFF
-	TRBV30	TRBJ1-5	-	TGTGCCTGGAGTGTCCGAGGGTACGAGCCCCAGCATTTT	CAWSVRGYEPQHF
TRBD1	TRBV19	TRBJ2-7	-	TGTGCCAGTAGTACTTCCGGACAGGGGTCGGGGCAGTACTTC	CASSTSGQGSGQYF
-	TRBV14	TRBJ2-1	-	TGTGCCAGCAGCCCGAGGGGAGTTTCCTACAATGAGCAGTTCTTC	CASSPRGVSYNEQFF
-	TRBV2	TRBJ1-1	-	TGTGCCAGCAGTGAATGGGGAGGCAGGAACACTGAAGCTTTCTTT	CASSEWGGRNTEAFF
-	TRBV4-3	TRBJ2-7	-	TGCGCCAGCAGCCGGGCAGGCGAGCAGTACTTC	CASSRAGEQYF
-	TRBV27	TRBJ2-7	-	TGTGCCAGCAGTCGGACTGAGTCCGACCCAGAGCAGTACTTC	CASSRTESDPEQYF
-	TRBV6-6	TRBJ1-1	once	TGTGCCAGCAGTTACTCTCCGGGGGGTTTGGCTTTCTTT	CASSYSPGGLAFF
-	TRBV20-1	TRBJ1-1	-	TGCAGTGCTGAGGACCTGAACACTGAAGCTTTCTTT	CSAEDLNTEAFF
-	TRBV30	TRBJ2-7	-	TGTGCCTGGAGTGTAGCCCCGGAAAAGTACTTC	CAWSVAPEKYF
TRBD2	TRBV20-1	TRBJ2-4	once	TGCAGTGCCCCCCTGACTAGCGGGGGGGCCTTCGCCAAAAACATTCAGTACTTC	CSAPLTSGGAFAKNIQYF
-	TRBV19	TRBJ1-2	-	TGTGCCAGCAACGACCGGTTCGACTATGGCTACACCTTC	CASNDRFDYGYTF
TRBD1	TRBV7-9	TRBJ1-2	-	TGTGCCAGCAGCGGGGACAGCAACTATGGCTACACCTTC	CASSGDSNYGYTF
-	TRBV6-6	TRBJ1-1	-	TGTGCCAGCAGAGGGTTGGAGTCTGAAGCTTTCTTT	CASRGLESEAFF
TRBD1	TRBV5-6	TRBJ1-6	-	TGTGCCAGCAGCGGGGGACAGATTAATTCACCCCTCCACTTT	CASSGGQINSPLHF
-	TRBV30	TRBJ1-4	-	TGTGCCTGGAGTGGCGGGAGACATAATGAAAAACTGTTTTTT	CAWSGGRHNEKLFF
-	TRBV19	TRBJ1-2	-	TGTGCCAGTAGGACTTCAGGGGCTCGTGGCTACACCTTC	CASRTSGARGYTF
TRBD2	TRBV6-2/TRBV6-3	TRBJ2-2	-	TGTGCCAGCAGCCGCCCACTAGCGGGGGGGCCCGGGGAGCTGTTTTTT	CASSRPLAGGPGELFF
TRBD1	TRBV6-5	TRBJ2-1	-	TGTGCCAGCAGGGCAAGGACAGGAACTTACAATGAGCAGTTCTTC	CASRARTGTYNEQFF
-	TRBV4-3	TRBJ2-3	-	TGCGCCAGCAGCCCCTCCTCCACCGAAAATACGCAGTATTTT	CASSPSSTENTQYF
TRBD2	TRBV7-9	TRBJ2-4	-	TGTGCCAGCAGCTTTTCCCGACTAGCGGAAAACATTCAGTACTTC	CASSFSRLAENIQYF
-	TRBV7-9	TRBJ2-1	-	TGTGCCAGCAGCTTACCCAGCTCCTATGAGCAGTTCTTC	CASSLPSSYEQFF
-	TRBV24-1	TRBJ1-2	-	TGTGCCACCAGTGATCTGCGACTCGGCTACACCTTC	CATSDLRLGYTF
TRBD1	TRBV4-2	TRBJ2-7	-	TGTGCCAGCAGCCAAGGGCGGCAGGGGGACGAGCAGTACTTC	CASSQGRQGDEQYF
-	TRBV19	TRBJ2-2	-	TGTGCCAGTAGTATTCTCGGAGGAGCGGAAAAAACCGGGGAGCTGTTTTTT	CASSILGGAEKTGELFF
-	TRBV7-9	TRBJ2-7	few	TGTGCCAGCAGCTTACTCCAGGACCCTACCTACGAGCAGTACTTC	CASSLLQDPTYEQYF
-	TRBV19	TRBJ2-1	-	TGTGCCAGTAGTACTGACTCGCGCTCCTACAATGAGCAGTTCTTC	CASSTDSRSYNEQFF
TRBD2	TRBV27	TRBJ2-7	-	TGTGCCAGCAGTTGGACTAGCGGGAGTTACGAGCAGTACTTC	CASSWTSGSYEQYF
-	TRBV6-5	TRBJ2-7	-	TGTGCCAGCAGTTACTCTCTTAGTGCAGGGGGGCGAGGGGAGCAGTACTTC	CASSYSLSAGGRGEQYF
TRBD1	TRBV3-1	TRBJ1-1	-	TGTGCCAGCAGCCCCTTGACAGGGAAAGCTTTCTTT	CASSPLTGKAFF
-	TRBV20-1	TRBJ1-2	-	TGCAGTGCTAGAGATAAGGGCCGAGATGGCTACACCTTC	CSARDKGRDGYTF
-	TRBV9	TRBJ2-2	-	TGTGCCAGCAGCGCCCACCTCGGGACTTCGAACACCGGGGAGCTGTTTTTT	CASSAHLGTSNTGELFF
-	TRBV10-2	TRBJ1-2	-	TGCGCCAGCAGCCTCATGGGGGCAGGAGGCAGCGGCGACACCTTC	CASSLMGAGGSGDTF
-	TRBV5-1	TRBJ1-1	-	TGCGCCAGCAGCTTGGAACAGGGCCCTCACACTGAAGCTTTCTTT	CASSLEQGPHTEAFF